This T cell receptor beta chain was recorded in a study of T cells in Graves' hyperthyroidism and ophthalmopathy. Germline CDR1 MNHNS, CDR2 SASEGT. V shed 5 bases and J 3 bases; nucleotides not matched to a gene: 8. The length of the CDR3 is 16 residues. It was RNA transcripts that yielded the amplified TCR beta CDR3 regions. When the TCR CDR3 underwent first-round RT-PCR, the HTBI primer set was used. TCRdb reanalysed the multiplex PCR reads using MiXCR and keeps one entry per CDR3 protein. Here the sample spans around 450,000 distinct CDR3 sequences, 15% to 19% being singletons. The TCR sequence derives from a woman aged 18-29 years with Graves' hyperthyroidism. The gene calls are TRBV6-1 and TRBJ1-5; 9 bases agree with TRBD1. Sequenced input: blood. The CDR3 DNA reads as TGTGCCAGCAGTCCCCAGGGACAGGGAATCAATCAGCCCCAGCATTTT. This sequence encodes CASSPQGQGINQPQHF.